This T cell receptor (beta chain) was sequenced for a study of OX40 agonist ivuxolimab in advanced cancers. Across the whole study: Prior anti-PD-1, anti-PD-L1 or anti-CTLA-4 therapy did not bar entry, and approximately 40% had some. Partial responses, seen in three patients, involved one hepatocellular carcinoma and two cutaneous melanomas. Whole-study results and caveats: The mean number of expanded clones was higher in CD8+ T cells than in CD4+. In the 0.1 to 3.0 mg/kg range, CD4+ and CD8+ blood T cells had expanded clonally by week 6.

This table comes from immunoSEQ multiplex PCR, and its TCRdb copy is limited to in-frame clones, with some not included. The data show around 56,000 clones, around nine tenths seen once. Of note for this clone: No antigen is known for it.

CDR1 is SEHNR, CDR2 FQNEAQ, per germline (reference sequence). This CDR3 has 13 residues. V was shortened by 5 bases and J by 6 bases, with 13 bases between the two germline ends. The clonotype originates from an adult with an advanced solid tumor such as melanoma, head and neck, liver or kidney cancer. The chain links TRBV7-9 to TRBJ1-1; D perhaps matches TRBD1 (5 bases). The sample in question was CD4+ or CD8+ T cells sorted from blood, obtained in a trial of the OX40 agonist ivuxolimab. CDR3 protein: CASSLQAVPEAFF. DNA of the CDR3: TGTGCCAGCAGCCTACAGGCGGTCCCTGAAGCTTTCTTT.